The rows below give T cell receptor beta chains drawn from one sample of a study of CD8 T cells in Susac syndrome. TCRdb re-derived calls from the immunoSEQ multiplex PCR reads in MiXCR, one entry per CDR3 protein. The table lists a few hundred thousand distinct CDR3 sequences, around 90% of them singletons, with about 0.13% in the top ten. Sequenced sample: CD8+ T cells from PBMCs. Receptor source: a human donor with multiple sclerosis. Both conserved end residues are part of each CDR3. A D gene is named only where the DNA matches it firmly. Clone size is stated in some rows and not others, as once, few, many or a class when expanded.

NA	TRBJ1-5	NA	TRBV20-1	TGCAGTGCTAGAGATGGGAATCAGCCCCAGCATTTT	CSARDGNQPQHF
NA	TRBJ2-5	NA	TRBV30	TGTGCCTGGAGTGTACGTCGTGGCCTCGGGGGAGAGACCCAGTACTTC	CAWSVRRGLGGETQYF
TRBD1	TRBJ1-2	NA	TRBV9	TGTGCCAGCAGCGGTCCGGGACAGGCCTATGGCTACACCTTC	CASSGPGQAYGYTF
NA	TRBJ1-2	NA	TRBV4-3	TGCGCCAGCAGCGCAGGGCCTAACTATGGCTACACCTTC	CASSAGPNYGYTF
NA	TRBJ2-1	NA	TRBV12-3/TRBV12-4	TGTGCCAGCAGTTTAGCCTTAGAAACTGAGCAGTTCTTC	CASSLALETEQFF
TRBD2	TRBJ2-7	NA	TRBV20-1	TGCAGTGCTAGAGTATGGTCCGGGGGGTTCTACGAGCAGTACTTC	CSARVWSGGFYEQYF
NA	TRBJ1-6	NA	TRBV4-3	TGCGCCAGCAGCCAAGATGCAGGGTTTAATTCACCCCTCCACTTT	CASSQDAGFNSPLHF
TRBD1	TRBJ2-7	NA	TRBV20-1	TGCAGTGCTAGATCGACGCCCCGGGACAGGCTCGACGAGCAGTACTTC	CSARSTPRDRLDEQYF
NA	TRBJ1-1	NA	TRBV29-1	TGCAGCGTTGAAGATGGGCAGGTGAACACTGAAGCTTTCTTT	CSVEDGQVNTEAFF
NA	TRBJ2-5	few	TRBV11-1	TGTGCCAGCAGATACACGGGGAGTCAAGAGACCCAGTACTTC	CASRYTGSQETQYF
NA	TRBJ2-7	NA	TRBV4-1	TGCGCCAGCAGCCCCGAGGGGGGTAGTGACGAGCAGTACTTC	CASSPEGGSDEQYF
NA	TRBJ1-1	NA	TRBV4-1	TGCGCCAGCAGCCAAGTAAGGGGAAGTGACACTGAAGCTTTCTTT	CASSQVRGSDTEAFF
NA	TRBJ2-1	once	TRBV29-1	TGCAGCGTTGTGCCTGTTAGGACAGAACGGGATGAGCAGTTCTTC	CSVVPVRTERDEQFF
TRBD1	TRBJ1-1	NA	TRBV4-1	TGCGCCAGCAGCCAAGAGGGGACAGGGATTGCTAGGAACACTGAAGCTTTCTTT	CASSQEGTGIARNTEAFF
NA	TRBJ2-3	NA	TRBV7-8	TGTGCCAGCAGCCCTATGACCCTCACAGATACGCAGTATTTT	CASSPMTLTDTQYF
NA	TRBJ1-2	NA	TRBV28	TGTGCCAGCAGTCCCTTTGGGAGTAAGAGGTATGGCTACACCTTC	CASSPFGSKRYGYTF
NA	TRBJ2-7	NA	TRBV19	TGTGCCAGTAGTATCGCGGAGGCCTACGAGCAGTACTTC	CASSIAEAYEQYF
NA	TRBJ1-2	NA	TRBV2	TGTGCCAGCAGTGAGGAGGCAGGGACCTATGGCTACACCTTC	CASSEEAGTYGYTF
TRBD1	TRBJ2-1	NA	TRBV20-1	TGCAGTGCTAGAGAAAGGAACAGGGGGGTCTACAATGAGCAGTTCTTC	CSARERNRGVYNEQFF
NA	TRBJ2-2	NA	TRBV4-3	TGCGCCAGCAGCCAAGAGAGTTGGGAGGTCTACACCGGGGAGCTGTTTTTT	CASSQESWEVYTGELFF
NA	TRBJ1-2	NA	TRBV11-2	TGTGCCAGCAGCTTGACAGAGTATGGCTACACCTTC	CASSLTEYGYTF
NA	TRBJ2-3	NA	TRBV9	TGTGCCAGCAGCGTAGCTGCGTGGGGGCCGCGGGAGGATACGCAGTATTTT	CASSVAAWGPREDTQYF
NA	TRBJ2-7	NA	TRBV7-9	TGTGCCAGCAGCTTCGGCGAGAGTCCCTACGAGCAGTACTTC	CASSFGESPYEQYF
TRBD1	TRBJ1-1	NA	TRBV6-1	TGTGCCAGCAGCGGACAGGGGAGATACACTGAAGCTTTCTTT	CASSGQGRYTEAFF
NA	TRBJ1-2	NA	TRBV29-1	TGCAGCGTTGGTTGGGCCCCTGATGGCTACACCTTC	CSVGWAPDGYTF
TRBD1	TRBJ1-5	NA	TRBV4-3	TGCGCCAGCAGCCAAGATCCTTGGACAGGGGCTCAGCCCCAGCATTTT	CASSQDPWTGAQPQHF
NA	TRBJ1-4	NA	TRBV12-3/TRBV12-4	TGTGCCAGCACCCTCAGGGAAAGAAGAGGGGAAAAACTGTTTTTT	CASTLRERRGEKLFF
TRBD1	TRBJ2-5	NA	TRBV7-9	TGTGCCAGCAGCTTACCATACGGACAGGGCGGAGAGACCCAGTACTTC	CASSLPYGQGGETQYF
TRBD2	TRBJ2-7	NA	TRBV7-2	TGTGCCAGCAGCTTAACTAGCGGGGGGGCGTGGGAGCAGTACTTC	CASSLTSGGAWEQYF
NA	TRBJ2-1	NA	TRBV11-2	TGTGCCAGCAGCTTCGGGACTGTCGAGCAGTTCTTC	CASSFGTVEQFF
NA	TRBJ2-1	NA	TRBV5-1	TGCGCCAGCAGCATCAAAGGGGGTTTCTCCTACAATGAGCAGTTCTTC	CASSIKGGFSYNEQFF
TRBD1	TRBJ2-7	NA	TRBV5-6	TGTGCCAGCACCTACGGGACAGGGGCTTCTTACGAGCAGTACTTC	CASTYGTGASYEQYF
NA	TRBJ1-4	once	TRBV7-3	TGTGCCAGCAGCTTAGAGGCCGGTGAAAAACTGTTTTTT	CASSLEAGEKLFF
NA	TRBJ2-2	once	TRBV29-1	TGCAGCGTTCCAACAGGGCCCGGGGAGCTGTTTTTT	CSVPTGPGELFF
TRBD2	TRBJ2-1	NA	TRBV27	TGTGCCAGCAGTCCGGGACTAGCGGCTTACAATGAGCAGTTCTTC	CASSPGLAAYNEQFF
NA	TRBJ2-7	NA	TRBV4-1	TGCGCCAGCAGCCAAGGGGGAAACTCCTACGAGCAGTACTTC	CASSQGGNSYEQYF
NA	TRBJ2-4	NA	TRBV20-1	TGCAGTGCTAGAGACAGGGATCGGCTAAACATTCAGTACTTC	CSARDRDRLNIQYF
NA	TRBJ2-7	few	TRBV4-2	TGTGCCAGCAGCTCCGCTCCCAGCTCCTACGAGCAGTACTTC	CASSSAPSSYEQYF
TRBD2	TRBJ2-5	NA	TRBV7-9	TGTGCCAGCAGCTTCCCTAGCGGGGAGGAGGAGACCCAGTACTTC	CASSFPSGEEETQYF
TRBD1	TRBJ2-1	NA	TRBV30	TGTGCCTGGAGTTTTCCCCTCGACAGGGTCCCCTACAATGAGCAGTTCTTC	CAWSFPLDRVPYNEQFF
NA	TRBJ1-3	NA	TRBV19	TGTGCCAGTGAGGGGGTCGGAAACACCATATATTTT	CASEGVGNTIYF